Following are 30 T cell receptor beta chains from one sample sequenced in a study of T cell changes during pregnancy in multiple sclerosis. Assay: immunoSEQ multiplex PCR; the TCRdb copy retains only in-frame clones and omits some. The sample contains some 60,000 clones, around 93% of which appear only once. The sample here was peripheral blood, taken after pregnancy. These receptors all stem from a female donor in good health, enrolled as a control in a pregnancy study.

The CDR3 DNA reads TGTGCCTGGAGTGTCGGGGGGACACAGACCCAGTACTTC. Protein product: CAWSVGGTQTQYF. The genes are TRBV30 and TRBJ2-5; D might be TRBD2 (7 bases). V was trimmed by 0 bases and J by 6 bases, leaving 11 bases between them. The CDR3 runs 13 residues. The V gene's germline CDR1 is GTSNPN and CDR2 SVGIG (reference sequence).

The chain recombines TRBV19 with TRBJ1-1, with a tentative D call TRBD1 (5 bases). V lost 8 bases and J 1 base, leaving 11 bases between the germline ends. Germline V gene lookup returns CDR1 LNHDA and CDR2 SQIVND (reference sequence). CDR3 size: 13 residues. The CDR3, as DNA: TGTGCCAGTGGGGCGGTTGGGAACACTGAAGCTTTCTTT. Its protein is CASGAVGNTEAFF. Using reference TRBV19 and TRBJ1-1 for the parts outside the CDR3, the full variable domain is DGGITQSPKYLFRKEGQNVTLSCEQNLNHDAMYWYRQDPGQGLRLIYYSQIVNDFQKGDIAEGYSVSREKKESFPLTVTSAQKNPTAFYLCASGAVGNTEAFFGQGTRLTVV.

V gene TRBV5-1 combines with J gene TRBJ2-2; D might be TRBD2 (6 bases). This CDR3 comprises 15 residues. Germline V gene sequence: CDR1 SGHRS, CDR2 YFSETQ. Trimming removed 2 bases from V and 4 bases from J, with 12 bases in between. CDR3 DNA: TGCGCCAGCAGCTTCCTAGGCGGGGCCACCGGGGAGCTGTTTTTT. It translates to CASSFLGGATGELFF.

This chain links TRBV7-3 with TRBJ1-1; no clear D. Germline V CDR1 and CDR2: SGHTA, FQGTGA. The CDR3 covers 13 residues. Trimming took off 2 bases at V and 1 base at J, with 5 bases between the two ends. CDR3: CASSLGENTEAFF. The CDR3 nucleotides read TGTGCCAGCAGCTTAGGAGAGAACACTGAAGCTTTCTTT.

This chain links TRBV29-1 with TRBJ1-2; D may be TRBD1 (5 bases). The CDR3 is made up of 13 amino acids. The V gene's germline CDR1 is SQVTM and CDR2 ANQGSEA. Trimming shortened V by 7 bases and J by 5 bases, and 17 bases separated the two germline ends. The chain's CDR3 is CSAHGGEEYGYTF. The CDR3 DNA sequence: TGCAGCGCCCACGGGGGGGAGGAGTATGGCTACACCTTC. The full variable domain, in which reference TRBV29-1 and TRBJ1-2 provide the parts outside the CDR3, is SAVISQKPSRDICQRGTSLTIQCQVDSQVTMMFWYRQQPGQSLTLIATANQGSEATYESGFVIDKFPISRPNLTFSTLTVSNMSPEDSSIYLCSAHGGEEYGYTFGSGTRLTVV.

The chain links TRBV15 to TRBJ2-7; 10 nucleotides match TRBD1. V lost 5 bases and J lost 3; bases outside the gene matches: 7. Germline V gene lookup returns CDR1 LNHNV and CDR2 YYDKDF (reference sequence). The CDR3 totals 15 residues. In DNA form, the CDR3 reads TGTGCCACCAGCGAACCGGGACAGGGGAGCTACGAGCAGTACTTC. Residues: CATSEPGQGSYEQYF.

The chain uses TRBV7-2 and TRBJ2-3, with 9 bases lining up with TRBD2. Germline V gene lookup returns CDR1 SGHTA and CDR2 FQGNSA. This CDR3 is built from 16 residues. Germline trimming cut 3 bases from V and 2 bases from J; bases unmatched to any gene: 6. CDR3 nucleotide sequence: TGTGCCAGCAGCTTTCATGTAGCGGGGGTCACAGATACGCAGTATTTT. Its translation is CASSFHVAGVTDTQYF.

The genes are TRBV5-4 and TRBJ2-7, with 8 nucleotides matching TRBD2. The CDR3 runs 15 residues. The J segment lost 3 bases and the V segment lost 0 bases, leaving 5 bases of the junction unmatched. Germline loops: CDR1 SGHNT, CDR2 YYREEE (reference sequence). CDR3 protein: CASSLGASGRYEQYF. CDR3 DNA: TGTGCCAGCAGCTTGGGAGCTAGCGGGCGCTACGAGCAGTACTTC.

This chain links TRBV9 with TRBJ1-1, with a weak D call TRBD1 (6 bases). CDR1 and CDR2 (germline): SGDLS, YYNGEE. Trimming left V 4 bases short and J 3 bases short, with 19 bases between. CDR3 length: 16 amino acids. Here the CDR3 DNA reads TGTGCCAGCAGCCCTCTGGGGAGGGGGTTGGACACTGAAGCTTTCTTT. Protein: CASSPLGRGLDTEAFF.

V and J are TRBV7-2 and TRBJ2-3; 7 nucleotides align to TRBD2. J lost 4 bases, V lost 4 bases, and 5 bases had no gene match. From germline, CDR1 is SGHTA and CDR2 FQGNSA. The CDR3 is 14 amino acids. The CDR3 DNA reads as TGTGCCAGCAGCTCCGGACTAGGCCCAGATACGCAGTATTTT. Translating gives CASSSGLGPDTQYF.

The J gene is TRBJ2-3, the V gene TRBV7-7; 11 bases are a match to TRBD2. Germline CDR1 is SSHAT and CDR2 is FNYEAQ (reference sequence). CDR3 length: 15 amino acids. After removal of 5 bases from V and 5 bases from J, the junction contained 6 bases not matched to a gene. The CDR3: CASSLTSGSLDTQYF. CDR3 sequence (DNA): TGTGCCAGCAGCCTAACTAGCGGGAGTTTAGATACGCAGTATTTT.

The chain links TRBV7-8 to TRBJ2-5; no clear D. This CDR3 is 12 amino acids long. Germline values: CDR1 SGHVS, CDR2 FQNEAQ. Trimming cost V 2 bases and J 2 bases, with 3 bases left between them. The chain's CDR3 is CASSLLQETQYF. CDR3 sequence (DNA): TGTGCCAGCAGCTTACTTCAAGAGACCCAGTACTTC.

The chain carries TRBV12-5 and TRBJ2-7; 9 bases agree with TRBD1. Per germline, CDR1 LGHNT and CDR2 FRNRAP. CDR3 size: 15 residues. J lost 5 bases, V lost 5 bases, and 10 bases had no gene match. The CDR3 reads CASGPGTGRFDEQYF. The CDR3 DNA sequence: TGTGCTAGTGGTCCCGGGACAGGGAGGTTCGACGAGCAGTACTTC.

V gene TRBV11-3 combines with J gene TRBJ2-4; 10 bases fit TRBD2. The germline V gene has CDR1 SGHNT and CDR2 YENEEA. J lost 3 bases, V lost 2 bases, and 13 bases had no gene match. The CDR3 covers 19 residues. The CDR3 spells CASSLYSLAGERGKNIQYF. The CDR3, as DNA: TGTGCCAGCAGCTTATATAGTCTAGCGGGAGAAAGGGGCAAAAACATTCAGTACTTC.

This clone was recorded a few times. The chain joins TRBV19 to TRBJ2-1, with D tentatively TRBD2 (5 bases). The CDR3 loop spans 10 amino acids. The germline V gene has CDR1 LNHDA and CDR2 SQIVND (reference sequence). V was trimmed by 9 bases and J by 8 bases, leaving 8 bases between them. This chain's CDR3 is CASGRDEQFF. CDR3 DNA: TGTGCCAGCGGGCGGGATGAGCAGTTCTTC.

The chain couples TRBV7-2 to TRBJ1-1; D might be TRBD1 (5 bases). The CDR3 length is 13 residues. The V end was cut by 2 bases, the J end by 10 bases, with 14 bases between. The germline V gene has CDR1 SGHTA and CDR2 FQGNSA. CDR3 residues: CASSLSAQGGAFF. The CDR3, as DNA: TGTGCCAGCAGCTTAAGCGCTCAGGGAGGAGCTTTCTTT.

The chain combines TRBV5-1 with TRBJ1-2; 10 bases align to TRBD1. Germline loops: CDR1 SGHRS, CDR2 YFSETQ. CDR3 length: 15 amino acids. Unmatched junction bases numbered 10, after V lost 7 bases and J lost 4 bases. The chain's CDR3 is CASDPSGQGFYGYTF. The CDR3 nucleotides are TGCGCCAGCGACCCTTCGGGACAGGGGTTCTATGGCTACACCTTC. The variable domain in full, completed from reference TRBV5-1 and TRBJ1-2, reads KAGVTQTPRYLIKTRGQQVTLSCSPISGHRSVSWYQQTPGQGLQFLFEYFSETQRNKGNFPGRFSGRQFSNSRSEMNVSTLELGDSALYLCASDPSGQGFYGYTFGSGTRLTVV.

The V and J genes are TRBV4-1 and TRBJ2-5; 7 positions agree with TRBD2. V shed 4 bases and J 2 bases; nucleotides not matched to a gene: 10. The CDR3 totals 16 residues. Germline assignment: CDR1 MGHRA and CDR2 YSYEKL. The CDR3 here is CASSLMRGGGQETQYF. CDR3 nucleotide sequence: TGCGCCAGCAGCCTTATGAGGGGCGGGGGACAAGAGACCCAGTACTTC.

This chain uses TRBV5-1 with TRBJ2-2; the match to TRBD2 covers 7 bases. The CDR3 has 14 residues. The J segment lost 3 bases and the V segment lost 5 bases, leaving 4 bases of the junction unmatched. Germline CDR1 and CDR2: SGHRS and YFSETQ. The CDR3 bases are TGCGCCAGCAGGGGACTACCGGACACCGGGGAGCTGTTTTTT. Its protein product is CASRGLPDTGELFF.

The chain links TRBV9 to TRBJ1-6; D unresolved. V lost 0 bases and J lost 13, with 14 bases in between. Looked up from germline, CDR1 is SGDLS and CDR2 is YYNGEE. The CDR3 has 14 amino acids. The CDR3 DNA sequence: TGTGCCAGCAGCGTAGCTCTAGGCTTATCCCCCCTCCACTTT. Protein: CASSVALGLSPLHF.

The CDR3 spells CASSLGGGSGETQYF. CDR3 bases: TGTGCCAGCAGCTTAGGGGGAGGGAGTGGTGAGACCCAGTACTTC. The chain has TRBV11-2 and TRBJ2-5; TRBD2 agrees at 7 bases. V trimming: 1 base; J trimming: 5 bases; junction bases outside the gene matches: 7. The CDR3 consists of 15 residues. Germline CDR1 and CDR2: SGHAT and FQNNGV.

The chain employs TRBV27 and TRBJ2-7, with 7 bases that match TRBD1. The CDR3 spans 13 residues. CDR1 and CDR2 (germline): MNHEY, SMNVEV (reference sequence). J gave up 5 bases and V 2 bases, and 3 bases lay outside the gene matches. As DNA, the CDR3 is TGTGCCAGCAGTTTAAACAGGGGACACGAGCAGTACTTC. Amino acids: CASSLNRGHEQYF.

The V gene is TRBV4-3, the J gene TRBJ2-7; the match to TRBD2 covers 8 bases. The CDR3 is 16 amino acids. After removal of 1 base from V and 5 bases from J, the junction contained 10 bases not matched to a gene. Germline V lookup: CDR1 LGHNA, CDR2 YSLEER. The CDR3 DNA is TGCGCCAGCAGCCAAGTCTCGGGGGGGGGTTTGGACGAGCAGTACTTC. Its protein product is CASSQVSGGGLDEQYF.

The CDR3 sequence is CAISEDWRQGPSLGYGYTF. In nucleotides, the CDR3 is TGTGCCATCAGTGAGGATTGGAGACAGGGGCCCTCGCTAGGCTATGGCTACACCTTC. V usage is TRBV10-3 and J usage is TRBJ1-2; TRBD1 matches at 8 bases. The V gene end was trimmed by 2 bases and the J gene end by 4 bases; junction bases not matched to a gene: 18. The CDR3 totals 19 residues. Germline V gene sequence: CDR1 ENHRY, CDR2 SYGVKD.

The V and J genes are TRBV4-3 and TRBJ2-1; 12 positions match TRBD2. With 1 base clipped from V and 8 bases from J, the junction kept 9 bases outside the gene matches. The CDR3 has 17 amino acids. Germline V gene lookup returns CDR1 LGHNA and CDR2 YSLEER. Written as DNA, the CDR3 is TGCGCCAGCAGCCAAGGAGTTCCCCTAGCGGGAGGGGATGAGCAGTTCTTC. Encoded protein: CASSQGVPLAGGDEQFF.

The chain links TRBV2 to TRBJ1-2, with D possibly TRBD1 on 5 matching bases. The CDR3 sequence is 12 residues long. The V end lost 7 bases, the J end lost 5 bases, and 11 bases lay between the germline ends. The V gene's germline CDR1 is SNHLY and CDR2 FYNNEI. Here the CDR3 DNA reads TGTGCCAGCACCAGGGCAAATTATGGCTACACCTTC. Translating it yields CASTRANYGYTF.

The rearrangement links TRBV7-8 to TRBJ2-7; 7 bases match TRBD2. Germline-derived CDR1 and CDR2 are SGHVS and FQNEAQ. V lost 3 bases and J lost 2; bases outside the gene matches: 7. CDR3 length: 15 amino acids. Here the CDR3 reads CASSLSGLDTYEQYF. In DNA form, the CDR3 reads TGTGCCAGCAGCTTGAGTGGACTAGATACCTACGAGCAGTACTTC. Drawing the rest from reference TRBV7-8 and TRBJ2-7, the complete variable domain is GAGVSQSPRYKVAKRGQDVALRCDPISGHVSLFWYQQALGQGPEFLTYFQNEAQLDKSGLPSDRFFAERPEGSVSTLKIQRTQQEDSAVYLCASSLSGLDTYEQYFGPGTRLTVT.

V is TRBV5-4 and J is TRBJ2-1, with 11 bases aligning to TRBD1. The CDR3 has 15 residues. In germline, CDR1 is SGHNT, CDR2 YYREEE (reference sequence). Unmatched junction bases numbered 9, after V lost 3 bases and J lost 10 bases. In nucleotides, the CDR3 is TGTGCCAGCAGCTCATTTCTGGGACAGGGGGGAGAGCAGTTCTTC. It yields the protein CASSSFLGQGGEQFF.

This clone was seen only once. The gene calls are TRBV4-1 and TRBJ1-6, with D unclear. CDR1 and CDR2 from the germline V gene are MGHRA and YSYEKL. Trimming shortened V by 0 bases and J by 7 bases, and 10 bases separated the two germline ends. This CDR3 region has 15 residues. In DNA form, the CDR3 reads TGCGCCAGCAGCCAAGATCTTAGAGGAAATTCACCCCTCCACTTT. Translation gives CASSQDLRGNSPLHF.

This chain connects TRBV29-1 to TRBJ1-3, with TRBD1 matching over 8 bases. Germline CDR1 reads SQVTM; CDR2 reads ANQGSEA. This CDR3 spans 14 amino acids. Unmatched junction bases numbered 7, after V lost 7 bases and J lost 2 bases. The CDR3 nucleotides are TGCAGCGCCTCCGGACAGGGTACTGGAAACACCATATATTTT. It is translated as CSASGQGTGNTIYF.